The 26 T cell receptor beta chains below were found in one sample sequenced in a study of tumor and adjacent non-tumor tissue in lung cancer. The library came from three nested PCR rounds adapted from ARM-PCR protocols. One entry per CDR3 protein results from TCRdb running MiXCR on the multiplex PCR reads. The repertoire has about 68,000 distinct CDR3 sequences, roughly 60% of them found once; the top ten carry around 20%. This sample's RNA came from whole unsorted tissue. Material: lung tumor tissue. These receptor sequences come from a man aged 50-59 years with non-small cell lung cancer.

To note about this clonotype: This clone may be a read error of a much larger clone one base away. This chain links TRBV14 with TRBJ1-3, with D perhaps matching TRBD1 (6 bases). Per the germline V gene, CDR1 is SGHDN and CDR2 is FVKESK. V was shortened by 2 bases and J by 3 bases, with 14 bases between the two germline ends. CDR3 length: 16 amino acids. The CDR3 loop is CASSQQSGTRGNTIYF. DNA for the CDR3: TGTGCCAGCAGCCAACAATCCGGGACACGTGGAAACACCATATATTTT.

On this clonotype itself: A much larger clone differs from this one at a single base, so this may be a read error. The chain couples TRBV4-1 to TRBJ1-2; D call uncertain. The CDR3 contains 13 residues. CDR1 is MGHRA, CDR2 YSYEKL, per germline. CDR3 DNA: TGCGCCAGCAGCCAAGCCGGACTTGCCGGCTACGCCTTC. Protein product: CASSQAGLAGYAF.

The chain has TRBV11-3 and TRBJ2-1, with 7 positions matching TRBD2. The CDR3 totals 16 residues. After removal of 0 bases from V and 5 bases from J, the junction contained 7 bases not matched to a gene. CDR1 is SGHNT, CDR2 YENEEA, per germline. The DNA for the CDR3 is TGTGCCAGCAGCTTAGACCGTACTAGCGAGGACAATGAGCAGTTCTTC. Encoded protein: CASSLDRTSEDNEQFF.

This clonotype was seen only a few times. This may come from a read error, since a much larger clone is one base off. V is TRBV7-8 and J is TRBJ2-1, with TRBD1 as a possible D gene (6 bases). Germline V gene data show CDR1 as SGHVS and CDR2 as FQNEAQ. This CDR3 is 12 amino acids long. V was cut by 6 bases and J by 8 bases, with 11 bases left in between. Written as DNA, the CDR3 is TGTGCCAGCAGTTACAACAGGGATGAGCAGTTCTTC. Translation: CASSYNRDEQFF.

This clonotype was seen repeatedly, ten times or more. V is TRBV6-1 and J is TRBJ2-7; the match to TRBD2 covers 13 bases. From germline, CDR1 is MNHNS and CDR2 SASEGT. This CDR3 is built from 14 residues. The ends lost 7 bases at V and 6 bases at J; junction bases unmatched: 6. The CDR3 DNA reads TGTGCCAGCAACCGACTAGCGGGAGGTGGCGAGCAGTACTTC. Protein sequence: CASNRLAGGGEQYF.

This clonotype was observed at least ten times. The chain joins TRBV29-1 to TRBJ2-1; 14 bases are shared with TRBD2. J was trimmed by 5 bases and V by 6 bases; bases with no gene match: 9. Germline values: CDR1 SQVTM, CDR2 ANQGSEA. The CDR3 spans 16 residues. The CDR3 nucleotides are TGCAGCGTCCCTAGGGGACTAGCGGGAGAGAACAATGAGCAGTTCTTC. Translation: CSVPRGLAGENNEQFF.

As regards this clonotype: A junction boundary mismatches the germline segment, possibly from a read error. V is TRBV6-1 and J is TRBJ2-5; 14 bases fit TRBD2. The germline V gene has CDR1 MNHNS and CDR2 SASEGT. The CDR3 has 15 amino acids. CDR3 amino acids: CDSGRTSGRQETQYF. For the CDR3, the DNA is TGTGACAGCGGCCGGACTAGCGGGAGGCAAGAGACCCAGTACTTC.

With respect to this clonotype: The junction departs from germline at one end; a sequencing error may be responsible. CDR3 DNA: TGTGCCAGCACCTTGACTGCGAACACTAAGGCTTTCTTT. Amino acid sequence: CASTLTANTKAFF. The rearrangement joins TRBV5-6 to TRBJ1-1; no definite D call. The CDR3 consists of 13 residues. Per germline, CDR1 SGHDT and CDR2 YYEEEE.

In the case of this clonotype: This CDR3 fails to terminate in the conserved phenylalanine or tryptophan, so it likely reflects a read error. The chain uses TRBV28 and TRBJ1-1; TRBD1 is a possible D gene (5 bases). The germline V and J ends were trimmed by 8 bases and 11 bases, with 18 bases remaining between them. This CDR3 has 12 amino acids. Germline V CDR1 and CDR2: MDHEN, SYDVKM. The CDR3 loop reads CASGRGIGEAFS. The CDR3 DNA sequence: TGTGCCAGCGGACGGGGGATAGGGGAGGCTTTCTCT.

As to this clonotype: It may be a read error: a sequence one base away is much more abundant. This chain joins TRBV29-1 and TRBJ1-1; D gene unclear. The CDR3 length is 15 residues. The ends were cut back, 0 bases at V and 7 bases at J, with 18 bases in the middle. Germline CDR1 and CDR2: SQVTM and ANQGSEA. This chain's CDR3 is CSVEDPWGRYNEAFF. Written as DNA, the CDR3 is TGCAGCGTTGAAGATCCTTGGGGAAGGTACAATGAAGCTTTCTTT.

Turning to this clonotype: The junction and the germline gene differ at one end; a read error may be behind it. The rearrangement uses TRBV7-9 and TRBJ2-1, with a possible D match to TRBD1 (6 bases). The germline CDR1 and CDR2 sequences are SEHNR and FQNEAQ (reference sequence). This CDR3 has 16 residues. As DNA, the CDR3 is TGTACCAGCAGCCGAATAATTGGACAGACGTATAGGGGGCAGTTCTTC. It codes for CTSSRIIGQTYRGQFF.

This clonotype has just a few counts. CDR3 in amino acids: CSASGYRDFSGLREQYF. Written as DNA, the CDR3 is TGCAGTGCCTCGGGGTACCGGGACTTCTCGGGACTACGCGAGCAGTACTTC. This chain uses TRBV20-1 with TRBJ2-7, with 7 bases identical to TRBD2. With 6 bases clipped from V and 6 bases from J, the junction kept 23 bases outside the gene matches. Germline V CDR1 and CDR2: DFQATT, SNEGSKA (reference sequence). The CDR3 covers 17 residues.

As for this clonotype: A much larger clone differs from this one at a single base, so this may be a read error. V and J are TRBV29-1 and TRBJ2-2, with D possibly matching TRBD2 (5 bases). Trimming removed 6 bases from V and 2 bases from J, with 16 bases in between. Germline V gene data show CDR1 as SQVTM and CDR2 as ANQGSEA. This CDR3 spans 15 amino acids. The CDR3 reads CSVSPGIDNTGELFF. The DNA of the CDR3 is TGCAGCGTGTCCCCCGGGATAGATAACACCGGGGAGCTGTTTTTT.

As regards this clonotype: The junction and the germline gene differ at one end; a read error may be behind it. The chain employs TRBV19 and TRBJ2-1, with D possibly being TRBD1 or TRBD2 (5 bases each). The germline V gene encodes CDR1 LNHDA and CDR2 SQIVND (reference sequence). The CDR3 has 14 amino acids. CDR3 region: CASSTPGLYSEQFF. The CDR3 bases are TGTGCCAGTAGTACCCCGGGGCTCTACAGTGAGCAGTTCTTC.

By share of the sample, this clonotype is medium-sized (0.01 to 0.1%). This chain joins TRBV11-2 and TRBJ2-1; 9 nucleotides line up with TRBD1. The J segment lost 8 bases and the V segment lost 5 bases, leaving 7 bases of the junction unmatched. The CDR3 length is 14 residues. Germline V gene lookup returns CDR1 SGHAT and CDR2 FQNNGV. DNA of the CDR3: TGTGCCAGCAGCCGAGACAGGGGGGTCTATGAGCAGTTCTTC. This gives the protein CASSRDRGVYEQFF.

Turning to this clonotype: Relative to the germline gene, one junction end is altered; a read error may explain this. The chain combines TRBV4-1 with TRBJ2-3; D gene unclear. The CDR3 is 12 residues long. The germline CDR1 and CDR2 sequences are MGHRA and YSYEKL. The CDR3 is CAGSYRPDMQYF. As DNA, the CDR3 is TGCGCCGGCAGTTACCGACCGGATATGCAGTATTTT.

The chain is built from TRBV4-2 and TRBJ2-7; 12 nucleotides line up with TRBD2. Per the germline V gene, CDR1 is LGHNA and CDR2 is YNFKEQ. J gave up 8 bases and V 0 bases, and 17 bases lay outside the gene matches. This CDR3 is 19 amino acids long. The CDR3: CASSQEIGLAGCRVYKQYF. The DNA for the CDR3 is TGTGCCAGCAGCCAAGAGATAGGACTAGCGGGATGTAGAGTTTACAAGCAGTACTTC.

Comment on this clonotype: The junction and the germline gene differ at one end; a read error may be behind it. This chain joins TRBV6-1 and TRBJ2-7; the D gene could be TRBD1 or TRBD2 (5 bases each). The CDR3 contains 15 residues. Germline CDR1 MNHNS, CDR2 SASEGT. This CDR3 is CASSPAPGSYYEHYF. The CDR3 region has the DNA TGTGCCAGTAGCCCGGCGCCAGGGAGCTACTACGAGCACTACTTC.

The sample holds many counts of this clonotype. The gene calls are TRBV19 and TRBJ2-5; 11 positions agree with TRBD2. CDR3 size: 14 residues. Per germline, CDR1 LNHDA and CDR2 SQIVND (reference sequence). With V trimmed by 4 bases and J by 9 bases, 7 bases remained unmatched. The CDR3 loop is CASSTGTSGGAQYF. CDR3 sequence (DNA): TGTGCCAGTAGTACCGGGACTAGCGGCGGAGCCCAGTACTTC.

With respect to this clonotype: One end of the junction is discordant with germline, which a read error may explain. This chain uses TRBV11-2 with TRBJ1-6; tentative D call: TRBD1 (6 bases). Germline assignment: CDR1 SGHAT and CDR2 FQNNGV. The CDR3 totals 16 residues. The CDR3 spells CASSFSGHDYNPPLHF. The CDR3 nucleotides read TGTGCCAGTAGCTTCTCGGGACACGACTATAATCCACCCCTCCACTTT.

In regard to this clonotype: One junction end disagrees with the germline gene, perhaps due to a read error. The chain has TRBV6-6 and TRBJ1-6; no definite D call. There are 14 residues in the CDR3. The germline V gene has CDR1 MNHNY and CDR2 SVGAGI (reference sequence). CDR3 protein: CASSYSAAHTPLHF. CDR3 coding DNA: TGTGCTAGCAGTTACTCGGCAGCCCATACACCCCTCCACTTT.

This clonotype was recorded a few times. The rearrangement uses TRBV21-1 and TRBJ2-7; the table calls TRBD2, which could not be checked here. TRBV21-1 corresponds to a pseudogene. CDR3 size: 14 residues. For the CDR3, the DNA is TGTGCCAGCGGTCAGCGGGACCACTCCTACGAGCAGTACTTC. The encoded protein is CASGQRDHSYEQYF.

For this clonotype: A much larger clone sits a single nucleotide away, making a read error possible. The V and J genes are TRBV6-1 and TRBJ1-5; tentative D call: TRBD1 (5 bases). The CDR3 contains 16 residues. Germline V gene lookup returns CDR1 MNHNS and CDR2 SASEGT. V was shortened by 0 bases and J by 2 bases, with 11 bases between the two germline ends. CDR3 region: CASSEAVGVGNQPQHF. CDR3 DNA: TGTGCCAGCAGTGAAGCCGTAGGGGTGGGCAATCAGCCCCAGCATTTT.

This chain connects TRBV5-1 to TRBJ1-1; D perhaps matches TRBD1 (5 bases). Germline V gene data show CDR1 as SGHRS and CDR2 as YFSETQ. The CDR3 has 16 residues. In DNA form, the CDR3 reads TGCAGCAGCAGCTTGGGGGGTACGAGGTATAACACTGAAGCTTTCTTT. Translating gives CSSSLGGTRYNTEAFF.

The chain carries TRBV12-3 or TRBV12-4 and TRBJ1-1, with D uncertain. V was pared by 0 bases and J by 14 bases, with 13 bases between. CDR3 size: 12 residues. CDR3 nucleotides: TGTGCCAGCAGTTTAGCTATGAGTAAGGCCTTCTTT. Translated: CASSLAMSKAFF.

Turning to this clonotype: This may arise from a read error, as a much more abundant clone is one base away. V usage is TRBV7-9 and J usage is TRBJ2-2; possible D gene TRBD2, 5 bases. Per the germline V gene, CDR1 is SEHNR and CDR2 is FQNEAQ (reference sequence). CDR3 size: 14 residues. The CDR3 DNA reads as TGTGCCAGCTGCTTAGTCGGGAAAACCGGGGAGCTGTTTTTT. It specifies CASCLVGKTGELFF.